Below are 14 T cell receptor beta chains sequenced from a single sample in a study of T cells in Graves' hyperthyroidism and ophthalmopathy. From RNA transcripts, TCR beta CDR3 regions were amplified. HTBI primers were used for first-round RT-PCR of the TCR CDR3. MiXCR, applied by TCRdb to the multiplex PCR reads, yields one record per CDR3 protein. The repertoire consists of 550,000 to 600,000 distinct CDR3 sequences, with approximately 44% occurring once and the leading ten covering under 20%. The sample was peripheral blood or thyroid tissue (not recorded which). The source of these receptors is an adult woman with Graves' disease, either hyperthyroidism or ophthalmopathy (not recorded which).

There are many counts of this clonotype. The CDR3: CASSQYRTDQPQHF. CDR3 DNA sequence: TGCGCCAGCAGCCAATACAGAACTGATCAGCCCCAGCATTTT. The V and J genes are TRBV4-1 and TRBJ1-5; D not certain. This CDR3 contains 14 residues. Trimming stripped 2 bases from V and 5 bases from J, with 10 bases between. The germline CDR1 and CDR2 sequences are MGHRA and YSYEKL.

The table lists this clonotype with many counts. The V call is TRBV19, the J call TRBJ1-1; a possible D gene is TRBD1 (6 bases). Trimming took 7 bases from V and 0 from J, leaving 24 bases between them. CDR3 length: 18 amino acids. CDR1 and CDR2 (germline): LNHDA, SQIVND (reference sequence). The CDR3 loop is CASTGTSGATTMNTEAFF. CDR3 nucleotides: TGTGCCAGTACCGGGACCTCGGGGGCTACAACAATGAACACTGAAGCTTTCTTT. The variable domain in full, with the rest retrieved from reference TRBV19 and TRBJ1-1, is DGGITQSPKYLFRKEGQNVTLSCEQNLNHDAMYWYRQDPGQGLRLIYYSQIVNDFQKGDIAEGYSVSREKKESFPLTVTSAQKNPTAFYLCASTGTSGATTMNTEAFFGQGTRLTVV.

J is TRBJ2-7 and V is TRBV4-1, with unresolved D. The CDR3 runs to 13 residues. The germline CDR1 and CDR2 sequences are MGHRA and YSYEKL. V lost 4 bases to trimming and J lost 6 bases, with 13 bases between them. The CDR3 loop reads CASSRLQYVEQYF. In DNA, the CDR3 is TGCGCCAGCAGCCGATTACAGTACGTCGAGCAGTACTTC.

The V gene is TRBV12-3 or TRBV12-4, the J gene TRBJ1-5; weak D call: TRBD1 (5 bases). V gave up 5 bases and J gave up 14 bases, with 28 bases separating them. There are 16 residues in the CDR3. The CDR3 loop is CASSPLGGSGSTYEHF. The CDR3 nucleotides are TGTGCCAGCAGTCCTCTGGGGGGTAGCGGATCAACCTACGAGCATTTT.

The chain combines TRBV28 with TRBJ1-1; weak D call: TRBD1 (5 bases). This CDR3 comprises 13 residues. CDR1 is MDHEN, CDR2 SYDVKM, per germline. V dropped 7 bases and J dropped 7 bases, with 16 bases sitting between them. The CDR3 is CASNLGRGFEAFF. The CDR3 DNA reads as TGTGCCAGCAACCTGGGACGCGGGTTTGAAGCTTTCTTT.

The table lists this clonotype with a few counts. Here the CDR3 reads CSVGSTQETQYF. The CDR3 DNA is TGCAGCGTTGGTTCTACCCAAGAGACCCAGTACTTC. The V and J genes are TRBV29-1 and TRBJ2-5; D is uncertain. CDR3 length: 12 residues. With 4 bases removed from V and 1 base from J, the gap between germline ends came to 7 bases. The germline gives CDR1 SQVTM, CDR2 ANQGSEA.

To note about this clonotype: Without the conserved terminal phenylalanine or tryptophan, this CDR3 likely stems from a read error. The rearrangement links TRBV5-4 to TRBJ1-1; D is unresolved. This CDR3 is built from 11 residues. Looked up from germline, CDR1 is SGHNT and CDR2 is YYREEE (reference sequence). With 3 bases removed from V and 11 bases from J, the gap between germline ends came to 11 bases. This CDR3 reads CASSSVGSAFC. The CDR3 coding sequence is TGTGCCAGCAGCTCAGTGGGATCTGCTTTCTGT.

This clonotype was found many times. V and J are TRBV20-1 and TRBJ1-2; TRBD1 is a possible D gene (5 bases). The CDR3 spans 13 residues. Between the trimmed V and J ends, which lost 3 bases and 8 bases, there was a span of 16 bases. From germline, CDR1 is DFQATT and CDR2 SNEGSKA (reference sequence). CDR3 protein: CSASRAGFRGYTF. The CDR3 coding sequence is TGCAGTGCTAGCAGGGCCGGATTCCGGGGCTACACCTTC.

In DNA, the CDR3 is TGTGCCAGCAGTTGGCCGGGAGTGACCCAGTACTTC. Encoded protein: CASSWPGVTQYF. The rearrangement links TRBV12-3 or TRBV12-4 to TRBJ2-5; D is perhaps TRBD2 (6 bases). This CDR3 spans 12 amino acids. The germline V and J ends were trimmed by 4 bases and 7 bases, with 10 bases remaining between them.

This clonotype was observed at least ten times. The CDR3 reads CASSPGQNYEQYF. The DNA for the CDR3 is TGTGCCAGCAGTCCGGGACAGAACTACGAGCAGTACTTC. The V and J genes are TRBV27 and TRBJ2-7; TRBD1 agrees at 7 bases. J lost 3 bases, V lost 5 bases, and 4 bases had no gene match. The CDR3 totals 13 residues. Germline CDR1 reads MNHEY; CDR2 reads SMNVEV (reference sequence).

This clonotype was seen at least ten times. The rearrangement links TRBV20-1 to TRBJ1-2, with D perhaps matching TRBD1 (5 bases). Germline values: CDR1 DFQATT, CDR2 SNEGSKA (reference sequence). CDR3 size: 14 residues. Between the trimmed V and J ends, which lost 5 bases and 0 bases, there was a span of 13 bases. DNA of the CDR3: TGCAGTGCTCGCCGCGCAGGGACTAACTATGGCTACACCTTC. As protein: CSARRAGTNYGYTF.

The table lists this clonotype with many counts. V is TRBV4-1 and J is TRBJ1-6; D might be TRBD1 (6 bases). In germline, CDR1 is MGHRA, CDR2 YSYEKL. CDR3 length equals 16 residues. Trimming pared 0 bases from V and 8 bases from J, leaving 14 bases between. CDR3 DNA sequence: TGCGCCAGCAGCCAAGATCTCCGGGGGGCACATTCACCCCTCCACTTT. Its translation: CASSQDLRGAHSPLHF.

Concerning this clonotype: A much larger clone sits a single nucleotide away, making a read error possible. V is TRBV4-1 and J is TRBJ1-5; possibly TRBD1 for D (6 bases). CDR3 length equals 15 residues. Germline assignment: CDR1 MGHRA and CDR2 YSYEKL. CDR3 sequence reads: CANSQHGTNNQPQHF. For the CDR3, the DNA is TGCGCCAACAGCCAACACGGGACAAATAATCAGCCCCAGCATTTT.

At least ten counts were recorded for this clonotype. The V and J genes are TRBV10-3 and TRBJ1-2, with D perhaps TRBD1 (5 bases). With 3 bases removed from V and 7 bases from J, the gap between germline ends came to 18 bases. The CDR3 consists of 15 residues. Germline CDR1 ENHRY, CDR2 SYGVKD. Here the CDR3 reads CAISDSGTRYGGYTF. CDR3 bases: TGTGCCATCAGTGACTCGGGGACGCGGTATGGTGGCTACACCTTC.